The T cell receptor (beta chain) described here comes from a study of blood T cell repertoires in COVID-19 (dated by TCRdb to the early 2020s). Context from the whole study: Collaborator samples came from the United States, Italy and Spain and covered acute and convalescent phases of COVID-19. The dataset comprised deeply sampled blood TCRbeta repertoires from subjects exposed to, actively infected with, or recovered from COVID-19. The samples were drawn from the first 160 participants of the ongoing ImmuneRACE study and from 950 to 1,500 subjects provided by 6 global collaborators. The prospective study material was composed of cDNA or gDNA derived from T cells, B-cell-depleted T cells, or PBMCs. Where HLA class I and class II types were available, the types were taken from metadata supplied by the sample provider, not from assay-based typing. A de-identified subject ID, COVID-19 status, age in years and sex were almost always included in the sample metadata. The repertoires were released in a freely available public database intended as a resource for research on the immune response to SARS-CoV-2. Overall results and qualifications from the work: Clinical and demographic metadata were provided uncurated, with the amount varying by source and participant.

There are 12 amino acids in the CDR3, from cysteine to phenylalanine inclusive. The read is trimmed to its CDR3 DNA, 36 bases read in frame from base 1. Sequences SGHNT (CDR1) and YENEEA (CDR2) are obtained from the germline V gene. V lost 5 bases and J lost 8 bases; the stretch between them is 12 bases long. TCRbeta CDR3 regions were amplified from genomic DNA using the immunoSEQ Assay, a bias-controlled multiplex PCR. The authors processed their data as follows. The number of nucleated cells in each sample was estimated by amplification of reference gene primers within the assay. To quantify the absolute abundance of each unique TCRbeta CDR3 rearrangement, sequence reads were collapsed and filtered. Productive Simpson clonality was computed per sample as the square root of Simpson's diversity index over productive rearrangements. In its TCRdb copy, this immuneACCESS table keeps in-frame sequences only and misses some clones. Where compared with another copy, unresolved V genes explain less than half of these, and the others have no known cause. The DNA gave D and trimming, while V, J and clone size come from that table. Recorded for this sample are 300,000 to 400,000 clones; 80% to 90% of them occurred a single time. The ten largest clones capture about 7% of the sample.

This clone has just one count. The antigen it recognizes is unknown. Base-call qualities are not available, and no considerably larger clone is one nucleotide away. One collaborating source in Seattle enrolled patients during active infection and followed them longitudinally through the course of disease. Each collaborating institution followed its own protocols to collect whole blood in K2EDTA tubes. For TCRbeta analysis, collaborators shipped samples in one of three forms: frozen whole blood, isolated PBMCs, or DNA extracted from either of those sample types. The sample taken for sequencing was peripheral blood. The sequence derives from a woman in her sixties with COVID-19, enrolled during active disease. The sequence is built from TRBV11-3 and TRBJ1-2; the best D guess is TRBD1, with 5 bases matching. The CDR3 protein is CASSPGRGGYTF. The sequenced DNA: TGTGCCAGCAGCCCTGGGAGGGGCGGCTACACCTTC.